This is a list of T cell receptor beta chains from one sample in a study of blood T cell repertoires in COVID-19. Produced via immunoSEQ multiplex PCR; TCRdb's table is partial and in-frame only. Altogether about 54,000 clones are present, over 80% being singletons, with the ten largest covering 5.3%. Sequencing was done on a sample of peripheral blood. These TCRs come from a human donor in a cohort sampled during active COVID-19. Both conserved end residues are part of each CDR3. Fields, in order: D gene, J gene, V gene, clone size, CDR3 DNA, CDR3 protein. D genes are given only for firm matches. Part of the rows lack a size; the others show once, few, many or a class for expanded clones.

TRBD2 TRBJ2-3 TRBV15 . TGTGCCACCAGCAAGGGGACTGGCGGGGGGGGGTCAGATACGCAGTATTTT CATSKGTGGGGSDTQYF
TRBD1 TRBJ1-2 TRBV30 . TGTGCCTGGAGCGCCTCATGGACAGGAGAGGGCTACACCTTC CAWSASWTGEGYTF
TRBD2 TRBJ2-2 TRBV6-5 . TGTGCCAGCAGCCGTGCGGGGGACACCGGGGAGCTGTTTTTT CASSRAGDTGELFF
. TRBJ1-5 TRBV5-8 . TGTGCCAGCAGCTTGGAACCGGGAGTGGGTCAGCCCCAGCATTTT CASSLEPGVGQPQHF
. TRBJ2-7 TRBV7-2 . TGTGCCAGCAGCTTAGCGTCAGGGGTCTCCGAGCAGTACTTC CASSLASGVSEQYF
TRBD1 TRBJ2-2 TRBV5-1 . TGCGCCAGCAGCTCGGGACAGGGTCACACCGGGGAGCTGTTTTTT CASSSGQGHTGELFF
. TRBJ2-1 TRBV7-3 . TGTGCCAGCAGCTTAGGTGGCGGCGGGACTGAGCAGTTCTTC CASSLGGGGTEQFF
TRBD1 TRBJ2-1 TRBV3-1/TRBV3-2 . TGTGCCAGCAGCCCCGGGACAGGGGGCTACAATGAGCAGTTCTTC CASSPGTGGYNEQFF
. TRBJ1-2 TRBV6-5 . TGTGCCAGCAGTTCCCCTCCGGGGGGTTTGGGCTACACCTTC CASSSPPGGLGYTF
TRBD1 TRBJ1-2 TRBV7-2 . TGTGCCAGCAGCCCGGGACAGGGGTTTATCTATGGCTACACCTTC CASSPGQGFIYGYTF
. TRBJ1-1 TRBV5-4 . TGTGCCAGCAGCTTGGGGGCAGGGCTGAACACTGAAGCTTTCTTT CASSLGAGLNTEAFF
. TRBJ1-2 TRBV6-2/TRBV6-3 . TGTGCCAGCAGTTACCATTCAGGCACTAACTATGGCTACACCTTC CASSYHSGTNYGYTF
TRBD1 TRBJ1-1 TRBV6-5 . TGTGCCAGCAGCCTGAACAGGGGAGGTAAAACTGAAGCTTTCTTT CASSLNRGGKTEAFF
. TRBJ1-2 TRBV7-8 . TGTGCCAGCAGCTTAGCTTCACAGGGAAATTATGGCTACACCTTC CASSLASQGNYGYTF
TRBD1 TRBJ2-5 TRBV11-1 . TGTGCCAGCAGCCTTTTGGGGACAGGGAGAAAAGAGACCCAGTACTTC CASSLLGTGRKETQYF
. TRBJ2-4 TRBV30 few TGTGCCTGGAGTGTAGGCCTCACCGGGGCCAAAAACATTCAGTACTTC CAWSVGLTGAKNIQYF
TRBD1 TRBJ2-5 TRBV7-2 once TGTGCCAGCAGCAAAGGGACAGTAGAGACCCAGTACTTC CASSKGTVETQYF
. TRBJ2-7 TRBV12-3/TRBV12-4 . TGTGCCAGCAGTCGATTGACCCGCGGCGAGCAGTACTTC CASSRLTRGEQYF
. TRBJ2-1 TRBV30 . TGTGCCTGGAATCAACAGGGAGGGAGTGAGCAGTTCTTC CAWNQQGGSEQFF
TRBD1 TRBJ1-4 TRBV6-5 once TGTGCAGTTAAAGGGGGCATCAAGTCAGAAAGGCTGTTTTTT CAVKGGIKSERLFF
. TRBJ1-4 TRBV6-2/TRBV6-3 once TGTGCCAGCAGTAACGGGGTGATCTTGGAAAAACTGTTTTTT CASSNGVILEKLFF
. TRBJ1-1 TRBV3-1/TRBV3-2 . TGTGCCAGCAGCCAAGTGCGCACTGAAGCTTTCTTT CASSQVRTEAFF
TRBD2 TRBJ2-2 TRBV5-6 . TGTGCCAGCACCCCGTTGGGGGAGGGTACCGGGGAGCTGTTTTTT CASTPLGEGTGELFF
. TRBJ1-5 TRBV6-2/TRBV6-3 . TGTGCCAGCAGTCATCCCCCCTCCACCAGGGATGGCAATCAGCCCCAGCATTTT CASSHPPSTRDGNQPQHF
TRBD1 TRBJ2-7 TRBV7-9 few TGTGCCAGCAGTTCTGGACAGGGAGACTCCTACGAGCAGTACTTC CASSSGQGDSYEQYF
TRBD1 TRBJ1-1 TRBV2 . TGTGCCAGCAATCAGGGCAGGGGGGCCACTGAAGCTTTCTTT CASNQGRGATEAFF
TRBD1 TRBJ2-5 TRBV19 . TGTGCCAGCCGGGACAGGGGGAGAGGGGAGACCCAGTACTTC CASRDRGRGETQYF
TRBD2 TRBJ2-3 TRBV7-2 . TGTGCCAGCAGCTTCGGGGGGGCAGATACGCAGTATTTT CASSFGGADTQYF
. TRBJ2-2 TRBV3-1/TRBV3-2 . TGTGCCAGCAGCCAAGGAAAGGGGTTGAACACCGGGGAGCTGTTTTTT CASSQGKGLNTGELFF
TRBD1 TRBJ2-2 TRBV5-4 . TGTGCCAGCAGCTTGCCCAGGGGGCGGACCGGGGAGCTGTTTTTT CASSLPRGRTGELFF
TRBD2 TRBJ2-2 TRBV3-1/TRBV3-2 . TGTGCCAGCAGCTTCCGAACTAGCGGTATGGCCGGGGAGCTGTTTTTT CASSFRTSGMAGELFF
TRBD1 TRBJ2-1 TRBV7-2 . TGTGCCAGCAGCCGTGCCCGGACAGGAGTCGATGAGCAGTTCTTC CASSRARTGVDEQFF
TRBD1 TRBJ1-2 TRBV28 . TGTGCCAGCACCCTGACAGGGGGAAAAAACTATGGCTACACCTTC CASTLTGGKNYGYTF
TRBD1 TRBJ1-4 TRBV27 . TGTGCCAGCAGCCGACAGGGGGATGAAAAACTGTTTTTT CASSRQGDEKLFF
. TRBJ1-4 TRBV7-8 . TGTGCCAGCAGCTTACGGGGGGATCATGAAAAACTGTTTTTT CASSLRGDHEKLFF
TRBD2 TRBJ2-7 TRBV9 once TGTGCCAGCAGCGTAGCTGTAGCGGGGGGCTACTACGAGCAGTACTTC CASSVAVAGGYYEQYF
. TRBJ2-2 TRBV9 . TGTGCCAGCAGCCCCCGACAGGCGAGCACCGGGGAGCTGTTTTTT CASSPRQASTGELFF
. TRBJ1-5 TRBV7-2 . TGTGCCAGCAGCTTAGTCGGCGGGGTTCGCGAGCCCCAGCATTTT CASSLVGGVREPQHF
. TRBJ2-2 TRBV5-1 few TGCGCCAGCAGCCTGGGCACCCAGGGAGGCACCGGGGAGCTGTTTTTT CASSLGTQGGTGELFF
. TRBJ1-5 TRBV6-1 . TGTGCCAGCAGTGAAACGGGAAGCTTCAATCAGCCCCAGCATTTT CASSETGSFNQPQHF
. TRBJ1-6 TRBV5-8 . TGTGCCAGCAGCTCCGGGGGGGCCTCCTATAATTCACCCCTCCACTTT CASSSGGASYNSPLHF